Listed here are 13 T cell receptor beta chains from one sample, sequenced in a study of cytomegalovirus exposure and HLA in healthy donors. PCR involved 60 Vbeta and 13 Jbeta primers. Sequencing used immunoSEQ multiplex PCR; TCRdb keeps in-frame clones, though not all of them. This table has roughly 250,000 clones, roughly 70% appearing once. The specimen sequenced was PBMCs. These receptors were collected from a female donor in good health and CMV-seronegative.

On this clone: A junction end diverges from the germline sequence, so it may reflect a read error. The chain is built from TRBV7-7 and TRBJ1-1; weak D call: TRBD1 (5 bases). The germline V gene has CDR1 SSHAT and CDR2 FNYEAQ (reference sequence). This CDR3 has 13 amino acids. The CDR3 protein is CASSSDSRSEAFF. As DNA, the CDR3 is TGTGCTAGCAGCTCCGACAGTAGATCTGAAGCTTTCTTT.

The chain couples TRBV28 to TRBJ2-5; D may be TRBD1 (6 bases). Germline loops: CDR1 MDHEN, CDR2 SYDVKM. V was clipped by 5 bases and J by 0 bases, with 13 bases between them. The CDR3 spans 15 residues. The CDR3, as DNA: TGTGCCAGCAGTACCCGTGGACAGTACCAAGAGACCCAGTACTTC. It encodes CASSTRGQYQETQYF. The full variable domain, its missing parts supplied by reference TRBV28 and TRBJ2-5, is DVKVTQSSRYLVKRTGEKVFLECVQDMDHENMFWYRQDPGLGLRLIYFSYDVKMKEKGDIPEGYSVSREKKERFSLILESASTNQTSMYLCASSTRGQYQETQYFGPGTRLLVL.

The rearrangement uses TRBV27 and TRBJ1-1, with D perhaps TRBD1 (5 bases). V was trimmed by 5 bases and J by 3 bases, leaving 13 bases between them. From germline, CDR1 is MNHEY and CDR2 SMNVEV (reference sequence). The CDR3 sequence is 14 residues long. CDR3 in amino acids: CASSPWGIDTEAFF. CDR3 in DNA: TGTGCCAGCAGTCCGTGGGGCATTGACACTGAAGCTTTCTTT.

The chain is built from TRBV4-1 and TRBJ2-1, with D unresolved. This CDR3 contains 15 residues. The V end lost 0 bases, the J end lost 0 bases, and 6 bases lay between the germline ends. In germline, CDR1 is MGHRA, CDR2 YSYEKL. The DNA for the CDR3 is TGCGCCAGCAGCCAAGAGCTCTACTCCTACAATGAGCAGTTCTTC. Translating gives CASSQELYSYNEQFF.

The chain couples TRBV28 to TRBJ1-1, with D possibly matching TRBD1 (5 bases). Trimming pared 5 bases from V and 1 base from J, leaving 20 bases between. The CDR3 is 17 amino acids. CDR1 is MDHEN, CDR2 SYDVKM, per germline. DNA for the CDR3: TGTGCCAGCAGTCCCTACAACGGTAGGGGCGGGAACACTGAAGCTTTCTTT. This encodes CASSPYNGRGGNTEAFF.

The rearrangement uses TRBV29-1 and TRBJ1-1; D is perhaps TRBD1 (6 bases). Trimming cost V 6 bases and J 3 bases, with 14 bases left between them. The CDR3 has 13 amino acids. In germline, CDR1 is SQVTM, CDR2 ANQGSEA. The DNA for the CDR3 is TGCAGCGTCGCTTGGGGGCGAGACACTGAAGCTTTCTTT. Its protein product is CSVAWGRDTEAFF.

The chain combines TRBV27 with TRBJ2-7, with D unresolved. V lost 3 bases and J lost 0, with 9 bases in between. This CDR3 is 14 amino acids long. Germline CDR1 reads MNHEY; CDR2 reads SMNVEV (reference sequence). Here the CDR3 reads CASSLGSTSYEQYF. The CDR3 DNA reads TGTGCCAGCAGTTTGGGTAGCACCTCCTACGAGCAGTACTTC.

This clone was found once. The V call is TRBV7-9, the J call TRBJ2-3, with 10 bases matching TRBD2. The CDR3 consists of 17 residues. J gave up 5 bases and V 1 base, and 9 bases lay outside the gene matches. Germline CDR1 reads SEHNR; CDR2 reads FQNEAQ (reference sequence). CDR3 residues: CASSLGLAGVPGDTQYF. The CDR3 bases are TGTGCCAGCAGCTTAGGTCTAGCGGGAGTACCCGGAGATACGCAGTATTTT.

V and J are TRBV28 and TRBJ2-5, with 13 bases fitting TRBD2. With 9 bases clipped from V and 3 bases from J, the junction kept 7 bases outside the gene matches. The germline gives CDR1 MDHEN, CDR2 SYDVKM. CDR3 length: 15 residues. CDR3 in DNA: TGTGCCAGTATCGGACTAGCGGGAGAAAAAGAGACCCAGTACTTC. It yields the protein CASIGLAGEKETQYF. Variable domain in full (rest from reference TRBV28 and TRBJ2-5): DVKVTQSSRYLVKRTGEKVFLECVQDMDHENMFWYRQDPGLGLRLIYFSYDVKMKEKGDIPEGYSVSREKKERFSLILESASTNQTSMYLCASIGLAGEKETQYFGPGTRLLVL.

This rearrangement joins TRBV2 to TRBJ2-7; 11 nucleotides match TRBD1. The germline CDR1 and CDR2 sequences are SNHLY and FYNNEI. This CDR3 is built from 14 residues. With 6 bases clipped from V and 5 bases from J, the junction kept 6 bases outside the gene matches. CDR3 in amino acids: CASRGDRGSDEQYF. The CDR3, as DNA: TGTGCCAGCAGGGGGGACAGGGGGTCGGACGAGCAGTACTTC.

V gene TRBV15 combines with J gene TRBJ2-5; no reliable D call. Germline V lookup: CDR1 LNHNV, CDR2 YYDKDF (reference sequence). The CDR3 loop spans 16 amino acids. Trimming left V 0 bases short and J 5 bases short, with 16 bases between. CDR3 in DNA: TGTGCCACCAGCAGAGAAGGCGTACAGTTTTTGGAGACCCAGTACTTC. As protein: CATSREGVQFLETQYF.

The J gene is TRBJ2-1, the V gene TRBV5-1, with 9 nucleotides matching TRBD1. CDR3 length: 15 amino acids. The germline CDR1 and CDR2 sequences are SGHRS and YFSETQ. V lost 0 bases, J lost 6 bases, and 4 bases stayed unmatched. CDR3 sequence (DNA): TGCGCCAGCAGCTTGGGGCGGGACAGGGTCAATGAGCAGTTCTTC. It translates to CASSLGRDRVNEQFF.

This clone was recorded a few times. The V gene is TRBV27, the J gene TRBJ2-1; 9 positions match TRBD1. After removal of 1 base from V and 1 base from J, the junction contained 5 bases not matched to a gene. CDR1 and CDR2 (germline): MNHEY, SMNVEV (reference sequence). The CDR3 totals 17 residues. CDR3 region: CASSLFGTGRSYNEQFF. CDR3 DNA: TGTGCCAGCAGTTTATTTGGGACAGGGCGGTCCTACAATGAGCAGTTCTTC.